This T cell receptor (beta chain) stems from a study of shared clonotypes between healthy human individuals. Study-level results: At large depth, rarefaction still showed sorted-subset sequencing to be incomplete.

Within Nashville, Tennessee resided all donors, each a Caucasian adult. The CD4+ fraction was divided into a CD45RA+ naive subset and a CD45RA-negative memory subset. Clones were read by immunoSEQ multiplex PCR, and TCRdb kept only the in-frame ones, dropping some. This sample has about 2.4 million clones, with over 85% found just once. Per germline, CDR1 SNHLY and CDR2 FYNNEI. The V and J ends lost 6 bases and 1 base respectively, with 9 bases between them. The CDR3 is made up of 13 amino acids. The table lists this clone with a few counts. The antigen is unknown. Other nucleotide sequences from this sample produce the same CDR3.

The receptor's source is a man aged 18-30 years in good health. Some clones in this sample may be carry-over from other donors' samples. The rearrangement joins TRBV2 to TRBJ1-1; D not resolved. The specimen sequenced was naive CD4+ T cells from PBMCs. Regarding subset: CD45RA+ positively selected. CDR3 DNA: TGTGCCAGCAGCGCGGACGGGAACACTGAAGCTTTCTTT. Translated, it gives CASSADGNTEAFF.